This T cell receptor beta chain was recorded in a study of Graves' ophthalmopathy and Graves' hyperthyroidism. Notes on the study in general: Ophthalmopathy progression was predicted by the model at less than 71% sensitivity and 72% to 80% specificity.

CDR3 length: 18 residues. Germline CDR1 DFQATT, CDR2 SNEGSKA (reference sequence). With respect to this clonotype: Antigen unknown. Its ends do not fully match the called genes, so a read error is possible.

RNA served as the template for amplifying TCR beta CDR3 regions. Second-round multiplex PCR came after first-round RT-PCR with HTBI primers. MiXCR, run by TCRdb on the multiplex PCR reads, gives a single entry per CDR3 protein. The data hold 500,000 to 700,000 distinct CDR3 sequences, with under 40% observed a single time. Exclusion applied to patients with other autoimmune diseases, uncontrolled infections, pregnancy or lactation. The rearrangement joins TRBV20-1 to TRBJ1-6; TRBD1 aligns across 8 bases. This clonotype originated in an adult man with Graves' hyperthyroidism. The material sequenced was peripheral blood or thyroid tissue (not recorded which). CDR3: CSARDPTHGQGPNSPFHF. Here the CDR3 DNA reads TGCAGTGCTAGAGATCCTACTCACGGACAGGGCCCAAATTCACCCTTCCACTTT.